This entry features one TCR beta chain sequence. Its antigen is currently unknown. Trimming took 1 base from V and 4 from J; bases not matched to a gene: 11. This CDR3 contains 17 residues. Germline CDR1 and CDR2: LGHNA and YSLEER. Beta-chain TCR CDR3 regions were amplified from RNA transcripts. The workflow started with a first-round RT-PCR run with HTBI primers and then moved on to a second-round multiplex PCR. MiXCR, applied by TCRdb to the multiplex PCR reads, yields one record per CDR3 protein. This sample has about 1.2 million distinct CDR3 sequences, with approximately 35% found just once. The data derive from a study of Graves' ophthalmopathy and Graves' hyperthyroidism. Overall study findings and caveats: Ophthalmopathy and stable hyperthyroidism were discriminated by a 13-signature model, with roughly 90% sensitivity and approximately 77% specificity.

Pregnant or lactating patients and those with other autoimmune diseases or uncontrolled infections were excluded. Clinicians made diagnoses from clinical symptoms, serum thyroxine, TRAb, thyroid ultrasound and orbital computed tomography. Source material: peripheral blood or thyroid tissue (not recorded which). The receptor was isolated from an adult man with Graves' hyperthyroidism. The chain is built from TRBV4-3 and TRBJ2-7, with TRBD1 matching over 9 bases. The CDR3: CASSQAGPGTGHYEQYF. The CDR3, as DNA: TGCGCCAGCAGCCAAGCCGGTCCCGGGACAGGGCATTACGAGCAGTACTTC.